The sequence of this T cell receptor (beta chain) was determined in a study of shared clonotypes between healthy human individuals. Study findings and constraints: Genetic and exposure-history diversity was limited by the few donors.

Selected positively for CCR7 and CD45RO-negative, naive CD8 cells excluded terminally differentiated effector memory CD45RA+ cells. Clones were sequenced by immunoSEQ multiplex PCR, and TCRdb holds only the in-frame ones, with some missing. The data show over 2 million clones, approximately 94% seen once. For this clone: What it recognizes is unknown.

V was shortened by 3 bases and J by 6 bases, with 2 bases between the two germline ends. Germline lookup yields CDR1 SGHVS and CDR2 FNYEAQ. The CDR3 is made up of 11 amino acids. Sequencing was performed on naive CD8+ T cells sorted from blood. This clonotype was obtained from a man younger than 35 in good health. The J gene is TRBJ2-2, the V gene TRBV7-6; D is unclear. Here the CDR3 reads CASSFPGELFF. The CDR3 region has the DNA TGTGCCAGCAGCTTCCCCGGGGAGCTGTTTTTT.